Listed here are 21 T cell receptor beta chains from one sample, sequenced in a study of cytomegalovirus exposure and HLA in healthy donors. Vbeta (60) and Jbeta (13) primers were used in the PCR. Sequencing was performed with immunoSEQ multiplex PCR; in TCRdb, only in-frame clones are kept and a portion is missing. This repertoire shows tens of thousands of clones, around 70% found once; its top ten account for 9.5% to 12%. Sample: PBMCs. Every receptor here comes from a human donor in good health.

The chain carries TRBV4-1 and TRBJ1-1, with TRBD1 matching over 8 bases. Germline V gives CDR1 MGHRA, CDR2 YSYEKL. The CDR3 extends over 14 amino acids. V lost 2 bases, J lost 4 bases, and 3 bases stayed unmatched. The CDR3 bases are TGCGCCAGCAGCCAACGACAGGGGACCACTGAAGCTTTCTTT. As protein: CASSQRQGTTEAFF.

The V gene is TRBV30, the J gene TRBJ1-4; 9 bases match TRBD1. The CDR3 has 17 residues. In germline, CDR1 is GTSNPN, CDR2 SVGIG (reference sequence). V was clipped by 0 bases and J by 10 bases; unmatched bases: 15. The CDR3 nucleotides are TGTGCCTGGAGTGTGTCCGGGACAGGGCCCCGTGTGGGAAAACTGTTTTTT. Amino acids: CAWSVSGTGPRVGKLFF.

This sequence joins TRBV5-4 and TRBJ2-1, with a possible D match to TRBD1 (5 bases). The V gene's germline CDR1 is SGHNT and CDR2 YYREEE (reference sequence). Trimming removed 6 bases at V and 10 bases at J, with 26 bases between. CDR3 length: 16 amino acids. CDR3 residues: CASTRGGRVERGEQFF. CDR3 nucleotide sequence: TGTGCCAGCACCCGCGGCGGTCGCGTCGAAAGGGGAGAGCAGTTCTTC.

CDR3 in DNA: TGTGCCAGCTACGGACAGGGGAATCTCTACGAGCAGTACTTC. Amino acid sequence: CASYGQGNLYEQYF. V usage is TRBV5-6 and J usage is TRBJ2-7, with 9 bases lining up with TRBD1. The CDR3 sequence is 14 residues long. Germline CDR1 SGHDT, CDR2 YYEEEE. The trim removed 7 bases at V and 3 bases at J, leaving 8 bases unmatched.

The J gene is TRBJ1-5, the V gene TRBV30; D gene unclear. V dropped 2 bases and J dropped 4 bases, with 6 bases sitting between them. Germline V gene sequence: CDR1 GTSNPN, CDR2 SVGIG (reference sequence). This CDR3 region has 12 residues. The CDR3 loop is CAWSPGNQPQHF. The CDR3 DNA reads TGTGCCTGGAGTCCGGGGAATCAGCCCCAGCATTTT. Full variable domain (remainder filled in from reference TRBV30 and TRBJ1-5): SQTIHQWPATLVQPVGSPLSLECTVEGTSNPNLYWYRQAAGRGLQLLFYSVGIGQISSEVPQNLSASRPQDRQFILSSKKLLLSDSGFYLCAWSPGNQPQHFGDGTRLSIL.

This chain uses TRBV30 with TRBJ2-1; TRBD2 aligns across 10 bases. With V trimmed by 7 bases and J by 3 bases, 6 bases remained unmatched. Germline V CDR1 and CDR2: GTSNPN, SVGIG (reference sequence). There are 14 residues in the CDR3. CDR3 DNA sequence: TGTGCCTTCGACCGGACTAGCGGCTACAATGAGCAGTTCTTC. Translating gives CAFDRTSGYNEQFF.

This clone has only a few counts. The chain uses TRBV5-6 and TRBJ1-4, with D hard to call. The germline V gene encodes CDR1 SGHDT and CDR2 YYEEEE. With 4 bases removed from V and 8 bases from J, the gap between germline ends came to 24 bases. The CDR3 runs to 17 residues. CDR3 DNA: TGTGCCAGCAGCCATACAGCCGTCGGGAGCCGAGGGGAAAAACTGTTTTTT. Its protein is CASSHTAVGSRGEKLFF. Full variable domain (rest looked up from reference TRBV5-6 and TRBJ1-4): DAGVTQSPTHLIKTRGQQVTLRCSPKSGHDTVSWYQQALGQGPQFIFQYYEEEERQRGNFPDRFSGHQFPNYSSELNVNALLLGDSALYLCASSHTAVGSRGEKLFFGSGTQLSVL.

The chain is built from TRBV27 and TRBJ2-7; TRBD2 matches 9 bases. The CDR3 covers 16 residues. The J segment lost 2 bases and the V segment lost 5 bases, leaving 10 bases of the junction unmatched. Germline V gene lookup returns CDR1 MNHEY and CDR2 SMNVEV (reference sequence). The DNA of the CDR3 is TGTGCCAGCAGTCCCAGAATAGCGGGAGACGCCTACGAGCAGTACTTC. Protein product: CASSPRIAGDAYEQYF.

This clone was picked up a small number of times. The J gene is TRBJ2-5, the V gene TRBV7-6; weak D call: TRBD2 (5 bases). The germline V gene encodes CDR1 SGHVS and CDR2 FNYEAQ. Trimming cost V 5 bases and J 5 bases, with 9 bases left between them. The CDR3 is 12 residues long. CDR3: CASSRDHETQYF. DNA for the CDR3: TGTGCCAGCAGCCGGGATCATGAGACCCAGTACTTC.

V is TRBV7-9 and J is TRBJ2-7; 8 bases match TRBD2. Germline V gene sequence: CDR1 SEHNR, CDR2 FQNEAQ (reference sequence). The ends lost 5 bases at V and 6 bases at J; junction bases unmatched: 12. The CDR3 is 15 residues long. CDR3 loop: CASSPRASGSTEQYF. CDR3 DNA: TGTGCCAGCAGCCCCCGGGCGAGCGGGAGTACCGAGCAGTACTTC.

This chain links TRBV27 with TRBJ2-3, with a weak D call TRBD1 (6 bases). The V end was cut by 3 bases, the J end by 6 bases, with 13 bases between. The CDR3 length is 14 residues. Per the germline V gene, CDR1 is MNHEY and CDR2 is SMNVEV (reference sequence). The CDR3: CASSLNRVADTQYF. DNA of the CDR3: TGTGCCAGCAGTTTGAACAGGGTTGCTGATACGCAGTATTTT.

This clone has a handful of counts. The sample carries other DNA sequences with the same CDR3. The rearrangement uses TRBV6-5 and TRBJ2-1, with a tentative D call TRBD2 (6 bases). Germline V CDR1 and CDR2: MNHEY, SVGAGI. The length of the CDR3 is 15 residues. V lost 0 bases to trimming and J lost 2 bases, with 8 bases between them. The CDR3 DNA reads as TGTGCCAGCAGTTACTCGGGGGGAGCCTACAATGAGCAGTTCTTC. Amino acids: CASSYSGGAYNEQFF.

The chain carries TRBV7-9 and TRBJ2-3; 7 nucleotides agree with TRBD1. This CDR3 has 15 residues. With V trimmed by 5 bases and J by 3 bases, 8 bases remained unmatched. The germline V gene has CDR1 SEHNR and CDR2 FQNEAQ (reference sequence). CDR3 in DNA: TGTGCCAGCAGCGCAACCCCGGGACAGACAGATACGCAGTATTTT. Its translation: CASSATPGQTDTQYF.

The V and J genes are TRBV7-6 and TRBJ2-1; 7 bases line up with TRBD2. Germline CDR1 and CDR2: SGHVS and FNYEAQ. V lost 4 bases, J lost 4 bases, and 10 bases stayed unmatched. The CDR3 has 16 residues. The CDR3 coding sequence is TGTGCCAGCAGCTCCGTCCTGGGGGGGGGTTACAATGAGCAGTTCTTC. It specifies CASSSVLGGGYNEQFF. Full variable domain (outside the CDR3, taken from reference TRBV7-6 and TRBJ2-1): GAGVSQSPRYKVTKRGQDVALRCDPISGHVSLYWYRQALGQGPEFLTYFNYEAQQDKSGLPNDRFSAERPEGSISTLTIQRTEQRDSAMYRCASSSVLGGGYNEQFFGPGTRLTVL.

The rearrangement joins TRBV18 to TRBJ2-1; TRBD2 matches 13 bases. After removal of 6 bases from V and 0 bases from J, the junction contained 11 bases not matched to a gene. The CDR3 length is 19 residues. Per the germline V gene, CDR1 is KGHSH and CDR2 is LQKENI. CDR3 in amino acids: CASSPRLAGGLSSYNEQFF. The CDR3 nucleotides read TGTGCCAGCTCGCCTCGACTAGCGGGAGGCCTGAGCTCCTACAATGAGCAGTTCTTC.

The chain is built from TRBV7-6 and TRBJ1-3; D is undetermined. This CDR3 contains 14 residues. Deletions cut 2 bases from V and 0 bases from J, with 5 bases between. CDR1 is SGHVS, CDR2 FNYEAQ, per germline. The CDR3, as DNA: TGTGCCAGCAGCTTAAGGAGCTCTGGAAACACCATATATTTT. Residues: CASSLRSSGNTIYF.

This clone was counted between two and nine times. J is TRBJ1-1 and V is TRBV18, with D possibly TRBD1 on 5 matching bases. Germline CDR1 KGHSH, CDR2 LQKENI. V was shortened by 6 bases and J by 3 bases, with 14 bases between the two germline ends. The CDR3 loop spans 14 amino acids. This CDR3 reads CASSLKSTDTEAFF. The CDR3 DNA reads as TGTGCCAGCTCCCTCAAGTCGACAGACACTGAAGCTTTCTTT.

This clone came up once. The chain recombines TRBV4-1 with TRBJ2-5; 7 bases map to TRBD2. V shed 0 bases, J shed 1 base, and the junction held 8 bases outside the gene matches. This CDR3 region has 17 residues. The germline V gene has CDR1 MGHRA and CDR2 YSYEKL. DNA for the CDR3: TGCGCCAGCAGCCAAGATAGTTTGGGACTACTCCAAGAGACCCAGTACTTC. Its protein is CASSQDSLGLLQETQYF.

The chain has TRBV9 and TRBJ2-5; D remains unclear. CDR3 length equals 13 residues. CDR1 and CDR2 from the germline V gene are SGDLS and YYNGEE. V gave up 1 base and J gave up 2 bases, with 6 bases separating them. Written as DNA, the CDR3 is TGTGCCAGCAGCGTATCCCTACAAGAGACCCAGTACTTC. Amino acids: CASSVSLQETQYF.

The chain combines TRBV15 with TRBJ2-2; TRBD2 aligns across 7 bases. The ends lost 1 base at V and 7 bases at J; junction bases unmatched: 9. The CDR3 contains 16 residues. Looked up from germline, CDR1 is LNHNV and CDR2 is YYDKDF (reference sequence). The CDR3 sequence: CATSRGGEGRFGELFF. CDR3 nucleotides: TGTGCCACCAGCAGAGGGGGGGAGGGCCGTTTCGGGGAGCTGTTTTTT.

This clone was detected only a few times. V is TRBV5-4 and J is TRBJ2-2, with D tentatively TRBD2 (5 bases). The germline gives CDR1 SGHNT, CDR2 YYREEE (reference sequence). The V gene lost 4 bases and the J gene lost 2 bases, with 12 bases spanning the gap. This CDR3 has 15 amino acids. In DNA, the CDR3 is TGTGCCAGCAGCCCTACTAGACCCAACACCGGGGAGCTGTTTTTT. This codes for CASSPTRPNTGELFF.